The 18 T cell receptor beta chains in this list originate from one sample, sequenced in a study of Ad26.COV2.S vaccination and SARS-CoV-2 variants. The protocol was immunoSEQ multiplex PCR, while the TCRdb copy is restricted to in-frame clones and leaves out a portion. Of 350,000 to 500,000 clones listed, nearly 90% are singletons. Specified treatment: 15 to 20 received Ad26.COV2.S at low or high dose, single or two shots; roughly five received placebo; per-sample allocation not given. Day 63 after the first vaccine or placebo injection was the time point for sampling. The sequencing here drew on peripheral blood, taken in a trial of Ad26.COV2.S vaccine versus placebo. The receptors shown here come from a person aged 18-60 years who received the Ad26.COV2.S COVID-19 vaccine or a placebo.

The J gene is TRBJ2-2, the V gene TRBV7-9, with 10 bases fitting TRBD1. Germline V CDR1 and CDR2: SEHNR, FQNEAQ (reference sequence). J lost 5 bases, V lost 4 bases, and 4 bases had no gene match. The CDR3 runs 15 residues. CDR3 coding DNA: TGTGCCAGCAGCTCCGACAGGGGGCCAACCGGGGAGCTGTTTTTT. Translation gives CASSSDRGPTGELFF.

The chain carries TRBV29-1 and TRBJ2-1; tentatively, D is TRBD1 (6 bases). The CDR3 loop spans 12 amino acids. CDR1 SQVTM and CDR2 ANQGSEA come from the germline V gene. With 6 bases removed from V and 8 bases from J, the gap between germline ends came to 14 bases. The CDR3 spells CSVDPGVDEQFF. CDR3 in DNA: TGCAGCGTCGACCCAGGGGTCGATGAGCAGTTCTTC.

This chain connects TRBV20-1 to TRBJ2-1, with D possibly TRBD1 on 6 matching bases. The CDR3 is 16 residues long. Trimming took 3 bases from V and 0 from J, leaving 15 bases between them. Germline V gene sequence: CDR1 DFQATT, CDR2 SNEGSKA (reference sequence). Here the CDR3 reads CSASSLRGGSYNEQFF. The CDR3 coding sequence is TGCAGTGCTAGTAGTCTGAGAGGGGGCTCCTACAATGAGCAGTTCTTC.

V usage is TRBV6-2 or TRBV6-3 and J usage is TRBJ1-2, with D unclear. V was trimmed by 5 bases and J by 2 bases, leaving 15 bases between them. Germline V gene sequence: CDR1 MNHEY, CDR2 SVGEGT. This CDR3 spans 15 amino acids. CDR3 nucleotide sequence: TGTGCCAGCAGTCCCTCCTGGGTGGGGAACTATGGCTACACCTTC. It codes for CASSPSWVGNYGYTF.

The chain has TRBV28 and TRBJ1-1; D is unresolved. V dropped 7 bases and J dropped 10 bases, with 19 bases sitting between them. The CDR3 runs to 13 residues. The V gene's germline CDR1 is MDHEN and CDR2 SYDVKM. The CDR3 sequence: CASTPREDPAAFF. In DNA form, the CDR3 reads TGTGCCAGCACCCCCCGGGAGGACCCGGCAGCTTTCTTT.

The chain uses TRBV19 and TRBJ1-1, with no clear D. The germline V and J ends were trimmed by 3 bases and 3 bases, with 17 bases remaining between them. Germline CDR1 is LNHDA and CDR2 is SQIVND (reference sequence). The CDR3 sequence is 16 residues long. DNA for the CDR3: TGTGCCAGTAGTATCGGAGGTGGCAGAGCTCACACTGAAGCTTTCTTT. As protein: CASSIGGGRAHTEAFF.

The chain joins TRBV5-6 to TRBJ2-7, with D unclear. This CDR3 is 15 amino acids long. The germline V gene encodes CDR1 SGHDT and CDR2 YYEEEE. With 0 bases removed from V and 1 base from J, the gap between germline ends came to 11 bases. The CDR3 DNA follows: TGTGCCAGCAGCTTGGGGGATGCCGCTTCCTACGAGCAGTACGTC. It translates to CASSLGDAASYEQYV.

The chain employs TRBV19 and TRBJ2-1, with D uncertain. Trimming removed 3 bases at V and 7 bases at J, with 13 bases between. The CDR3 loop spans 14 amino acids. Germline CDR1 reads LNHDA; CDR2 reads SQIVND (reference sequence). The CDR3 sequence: CASSIRWGHNEQFF. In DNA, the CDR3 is TGTGCCAGTAGTATCCGATGGGGTCATAATGAGCAGTTCTTC.

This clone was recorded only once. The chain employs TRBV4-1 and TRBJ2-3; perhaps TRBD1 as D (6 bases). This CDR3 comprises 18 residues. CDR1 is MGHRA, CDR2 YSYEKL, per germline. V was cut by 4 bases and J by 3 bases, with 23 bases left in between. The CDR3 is CASSPHLGATTGTDTQYF. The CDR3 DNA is TGCGCCAGCAGCCCCCACCTGGGGGCCACCACAGGGACAGATACGCAGTATTTT.

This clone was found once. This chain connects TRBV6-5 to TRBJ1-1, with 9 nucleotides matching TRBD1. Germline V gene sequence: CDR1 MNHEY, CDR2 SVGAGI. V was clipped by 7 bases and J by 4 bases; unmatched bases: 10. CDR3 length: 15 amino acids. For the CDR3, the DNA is TGTGCCAGCATCCTAACAGGGGGCGGGTTCACTGAAGCTTTCTTT. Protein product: CASILTGGGFTEAFF.

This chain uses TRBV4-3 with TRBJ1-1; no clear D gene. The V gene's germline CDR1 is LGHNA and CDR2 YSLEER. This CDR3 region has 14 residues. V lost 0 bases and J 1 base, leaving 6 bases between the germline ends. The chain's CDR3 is CASSQEEGNTEAFF. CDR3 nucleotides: TGCGCCAGCAGCCAAGAAGAGGGGAACACTGAAGCTTTCTTT.

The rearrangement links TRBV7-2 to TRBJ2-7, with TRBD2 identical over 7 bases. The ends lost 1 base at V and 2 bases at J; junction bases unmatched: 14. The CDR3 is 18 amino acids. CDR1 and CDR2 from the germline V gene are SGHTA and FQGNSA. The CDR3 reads CASSLGPRGSGRTYEQYF. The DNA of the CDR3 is TGTGCCAGCAGCTTAGGGCCGAGGGGTAGCGGGCGGACCTACGAGCAGTACTTC.

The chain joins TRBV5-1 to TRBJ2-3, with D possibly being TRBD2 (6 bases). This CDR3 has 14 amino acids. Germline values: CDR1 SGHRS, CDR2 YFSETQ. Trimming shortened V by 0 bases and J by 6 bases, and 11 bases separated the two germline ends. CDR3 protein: CASSLVPGRDTQYF. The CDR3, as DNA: TGCGCCAGCAGCTTGGTCCCGGGGAGGGATACGCAGTATTTT. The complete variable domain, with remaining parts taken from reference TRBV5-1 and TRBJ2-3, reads KAGVTQTPRYLIKTRGQQVTLSCSPISGHRSVSWYQQTPGQGLQFLFEYFSETQRNKGNFPGRFSGRQFSNSRSEMNVSTLELGDSALYLCASSLVPGRDTQYFGPGTRLTVL.

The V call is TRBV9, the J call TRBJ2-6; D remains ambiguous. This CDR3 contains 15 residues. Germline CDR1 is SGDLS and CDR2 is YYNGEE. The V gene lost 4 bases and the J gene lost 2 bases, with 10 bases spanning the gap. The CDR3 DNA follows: TGTGCCAGCAGCTACACTCCGACTGGGGCCAACGTCCTGACTTTC. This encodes CASSYTPTGANVLTF.

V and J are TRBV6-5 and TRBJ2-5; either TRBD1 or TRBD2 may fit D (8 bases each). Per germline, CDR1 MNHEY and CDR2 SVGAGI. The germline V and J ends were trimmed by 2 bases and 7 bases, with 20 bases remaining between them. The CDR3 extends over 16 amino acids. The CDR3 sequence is CASSYLVQGAGGTQYF. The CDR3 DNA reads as TGTGCCAGCAGTTACCTTGTGCAGGGGGCGGGAGGGACCCAGTACTTC.

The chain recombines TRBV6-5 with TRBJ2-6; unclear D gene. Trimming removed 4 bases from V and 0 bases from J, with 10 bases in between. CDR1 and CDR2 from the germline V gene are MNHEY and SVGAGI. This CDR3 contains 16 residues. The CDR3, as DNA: TGTGCCAGCAGTTCCGGACGGAGCTCTGGGGCCAACGTCCTGACTTTC. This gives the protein CASSSGRSSGANVLTF.

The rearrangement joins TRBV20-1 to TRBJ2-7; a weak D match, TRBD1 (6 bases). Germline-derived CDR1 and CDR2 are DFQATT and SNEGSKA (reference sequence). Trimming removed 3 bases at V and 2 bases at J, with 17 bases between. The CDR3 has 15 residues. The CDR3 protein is CSASSRGAGAYEQYF. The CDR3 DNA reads TGCAGTGCTAGTTCCCGAGGGGCAGGGGCCTACGAGCAGTACTTC.

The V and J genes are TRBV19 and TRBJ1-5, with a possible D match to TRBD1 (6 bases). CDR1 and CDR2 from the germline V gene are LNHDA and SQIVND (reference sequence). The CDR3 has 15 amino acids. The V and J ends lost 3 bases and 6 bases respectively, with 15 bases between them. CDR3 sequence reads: CASSIGSGASQPQHF. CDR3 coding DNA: TGTGCCAGTAGTATCGGATCGGGGGCGAGTCAGCCCCAGCATTTT.